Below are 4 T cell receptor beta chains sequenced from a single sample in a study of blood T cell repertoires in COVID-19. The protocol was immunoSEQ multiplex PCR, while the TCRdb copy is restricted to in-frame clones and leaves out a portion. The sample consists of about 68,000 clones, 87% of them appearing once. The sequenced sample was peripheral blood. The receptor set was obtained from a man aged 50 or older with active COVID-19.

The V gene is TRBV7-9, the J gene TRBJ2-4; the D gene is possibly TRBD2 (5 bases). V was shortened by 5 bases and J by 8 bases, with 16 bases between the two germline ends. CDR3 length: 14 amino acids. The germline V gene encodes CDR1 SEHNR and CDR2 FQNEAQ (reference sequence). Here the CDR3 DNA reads TGTGCCAGCAGCCTTTCCGAGGAGGTGGACATTCAGTACTTC. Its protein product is CASSLSEEVDIQYF.

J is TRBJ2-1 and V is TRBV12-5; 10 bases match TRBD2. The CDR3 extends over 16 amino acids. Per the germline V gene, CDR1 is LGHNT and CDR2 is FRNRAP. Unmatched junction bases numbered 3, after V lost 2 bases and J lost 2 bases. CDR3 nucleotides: TGTGCTAGTGGTTTGTCGCTAGCGGGGGCCTACAATGAGCAGTTCTTC. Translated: CASGLSLAGAYNEQFF.

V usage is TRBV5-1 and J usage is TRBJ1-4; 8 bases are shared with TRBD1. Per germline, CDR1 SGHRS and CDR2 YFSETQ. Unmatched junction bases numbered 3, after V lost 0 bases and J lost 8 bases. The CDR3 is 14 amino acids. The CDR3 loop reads CASSLGQGNEKLFF. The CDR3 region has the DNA TGCGCCAGCAGCTTGGGACAGGGGAACGAAAAACTGTTTTTT.

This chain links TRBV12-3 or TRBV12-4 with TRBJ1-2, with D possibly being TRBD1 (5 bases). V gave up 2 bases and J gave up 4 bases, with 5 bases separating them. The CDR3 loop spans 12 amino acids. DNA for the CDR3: TGTGCCAGCAGTTTACAGGGCTATGGCTACACCTTC. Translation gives CASSLQGYGYTF.